The 22 T cell receptor beta chains given below trace back to one sample, sequenced in a study of OX40 agonist ivuxolimab in advanced cancers. The repertoire was sequenced with immunoSEQ multiplex PCR; TCRdb's copy has only in-frame clones and lacks some. This sample carries 25,000 to 35,000 clones, about 80% of them seen once, and the ten largest clones take approximately 10%. Source: CD4+ or CD8+ T cells sorted from blood, taken in a trial of the OX40 agonist ivuxolimab. These receptors were taken from an adult with an advanced solid tumor such as melanoma, head and neck, liver or kidney cancer.

J is TRBJ2-7 and V is TRBV4-3, with 9 bases fitting TRBD1. The CDR3 covers 16 residues. The V gene end was trimmed by 0 bases and the J gene end by 9 bases; junction bases not matched to a gene: 12. CDR1 is LGHNA and CDR2 is YSLEER in the germline V gene. The CDR3 coding sequence is TGCGCCAGCAGCCAAGATAGTCAAGGGGACAGGGAGGGGCAGTACTTC. It encodes CASSQDSQGDREGQYF.

This chain connects TRBV11-2 to TRBJ2-5; maybe TRBD1 (7 bases). Per germline, CDR1 SGHAT and CDR2 FQNNGV. V was pared by 1 base and J by 5 bases, with 11 bases between. CDR3 size: 14 residues. The CDR3 bases are TGTGCCAGCAGCTTAGTGACAGGGAGGGAGACCCAGTACTTC. Encoded protein: CASSLVTGRETQYF.

The chain recombines TRBV6-5 with TRBJ2-1; D perhaps matches TRBD2 (6 bases). The CDR3 runs 12 residues. The V end was cut by 6 bases, the J end by 6 bases, with 9 bases between. Germline V gene sequence: CDR1 MNHEY, CDR2 SVGAGI. The DNA of the CDR3 is TGTGCCAGCAGATGGGACTCCAATGAGCAGTTCTTC. This translates into CASRWDSNEQFF.

This clone has only one observation. This chain links TRBV6-6 with TRBJ2-3, with D possibly being TRBD1 (5 bases). This CDR3 spans 13 amino acids. V lost 5 bases, J lost 3 bases, and 9 bases lay in between. CDR1 is MNHNY and CDR2 is SVGAGI in the germline V gene (reference sequence). The CDR3 DNA follows: TGTGCCAGCAGTCGCAGGGAAACAGATACGCAGTATTTT. Its translation is CASSRRETDTQYF.

This clone was detected a few times. The V and J genes are TRBV6-6 and TRBJ2-2; D unclear. The CDR3 consists of 15 residues. V lost 0 bases and J 6 bases, leaving 11 bases between the germline ends. In germline, CDR1 is MNHNY, CDR2 SVGAGI (reference sequence). CDR3 protein: CASSYSRSDAGELFF. The DNA of the CDR3 is TGTGCCAGCAGTTACTCGAGGAGCGACGCCGGGGAGCTGTTTTTT.

V and J are TRBV7-6 and TRBJ1-1; no firm D call. This CDR3 has 14 residues. The germline CDR1 and CDR2 sequences are SGHVS and FNYEAQ. V lost 6 bases to trimming and J lost 7 bases, with 18 bases between them. The CDR3 sequence is CASRQTAAGNEAFF. In DNA, the CDR3 is TGTGCCAGCAGACAAACAGCGGCGGGGAATGAAGCTTTCTTT. The full variable domain, its missing parts supplied by reference TRBV7-6 and TRBJ1-1, is GAGVSQSPRYKVTKRGQDVALRCDPISGHVSLYWYRQALGQGPEFLTYFNYEAQQDKSGLPNDRFSAERPEGSISTLTIQRTEQRDSAMYRCASRQTAAGNEAFFGQGTRLTVV.

This chain links TRBV7-9 with TRBJ2-5, with 8 positions matching TRBD1. Trimming at V came to 8 bases and at J to 5 bases, leaving 13 bases not matched to a gene. This CDR3 has 15 amino acids. CDR1 is SEHNR, CDR2 FQNEAQ, per germline (reference sequence). As DNA, the CDR3 is TGTGCCAGCTGGGGGTACACGACAGGGGAGGAGACCCAGTACTTC. Encoded protein: CASWGYTTGEETQYF.

The chain links TRBV19 to TRBJ2-7; D is perhaps TRBD1 or TRBD2 (5 bases each). The CDR3 loop spans 15 amino acids. V was shortened by 3 bases and J by 0 bases, with 12 bases between the two germline ends. Per the germline V gene, CDR1 is LNHDA and CDR2 is SQIVND (reference sequence). The CDR3 DNA sequence: TGTGCCAGTAGTATCTCTTGGGGGAGCTCCTACGAGCAGTACTTC. Encoded protein: CASSISWGSSYEQYF.

The CDR3 is CASRPVGENTEAFF. CDR3 in DNA: TGTGCCAGCAGACCCGTGGGTGAGAACACTGAAGCTTTCTTT. The gene calls are TRBV27 and TRBJ1-1; D uncertain. V was pared by 6 bases and J by 1 base, with 12 bases between. From germline, CDR1 is MNHEY and CDR2 SMNVEV (reference sequence). The CDR3 loop spans 14 amino acids.

The sample holds one count of this clone. The chain recombines TRBV5-6 with TRBJ2-1; D unclear. The CDR3 length is 14 residues. The ends were cut back, 0 bases at V and 9 bases at J, with 13 bases in the middle. Per germline, CDR1 SGHDT and CDR2 YYEEEE. The CDR3 DNA follows: TGTGCCAGCAGCTTGGGGCCCTTGGATCCTGAGCAGTTCTTC. Translated, it gives CASSLGPLDPEQFF.

This chain connects TRBV14 to TRBJ2-7; possibly TRBD2 for D (7 bases). V was cut by 7 bases and J by 3 bases, with 22 bases left in between. CDR3 size: 16 residues. Germline V lookup: CDR1 SGHDN, CDR2 FVKESK. The CDR3 sequence: CASTPNRGATNYEQYF. The CDR3 DNA follows: TGTGCCAGCACCCCAAACCGGGGGGCGACGAACTACGAGCAGTACTTC.

The CDR3 DNA reads as TGTGCCAGCAGCAGATGGGACACGAACTACGAGCAGTACTTC. Translating gives CASSRWDTNYEQYF. The chain is built from TRBV9 and TRBJ2-7, with a weak D call TRBD1 (6 bases). This CDR3 spans 14 amino acids. Germline loops: CDR1 SGDLS, CDR2 YYNGEE. Trimming took off 4 bases at V and 3 bases at J, with 14 bases between the two ends. The whole variable domain, filled in from reference TRBV9 and TRBJ2-7, reads DSGVTQTPKHLITATGQRVTLRCSPRSGDLSVYWYQQSLDQGLQFLIQYYNGEERAKGNILERFSAQQFPDLHSELNLSSLELGDSALYFCASSRWDTNYEQYFGPGTRLTVT.

J is TRBJ2-3 and V is TRBV15; TRBD1 matches at 10 bases. CDR1 is LNHNV, CDR2 YYDKDF, per germline (reference sequence). V was pared by 5 bases and J by 0 bases, with 8 bases of the junction left unmatched. The length of the CDR3 is 17 residues. CDR3 DNA: TGTGCCACCAGCGATCCCGGACAGGGGGGGAGCACAGATACGCAGTATTTT. As protein: CATSDPGQGGSTDTQYF.

CDR3 protein: CASSLGRGGYGEQFF. DNA for the CDR3: TGTGCCAGCAGCTTGGGGCGGGGAGGGTACGGTGAGCAGTTCTTC. V is TRBV13 and J is TRBJ2-1; 7 bases are a match to TRBD2. CDR3 length equals 15 residues. The V gene end was trimmed by 3 bases and the J gene end by 9 bases; junction bases not matched to a gene: 11. Germline values: CDR1 PRHDT, CDR2 FYEKMQ (reference sequence).

J is TRBJ2-4 and V is TRBV5-4, with D unclear. The V gene lost 4 bases and the J gene lost 5 bases, with 4 bases spanning the gap. The CDR3 spans 11 residues. Germline V gives CDR1 SGHNT, CDR2 YYREEE (reference sequence). For the CDR3, the DNA is TGTGCCAGCAGCGGGGAAAACATTCAGTACTTC. Translation: CASSGENIQYF.

The V and J genes are TRBV5-5 and TRBJ2-6; possible D gene TRBD2, 6 bases. CDR1 is SGHKS, CDR2 YYEKEE, per germline (reference sequence). The CDR3 covers 16 residues. The V and J ends lost 3 bases and 0 bases respectively, with 10 bases between them. In DNA, the CDR3 is TGTGCCAGCAGCTCGGGACTTTCCTCTGGGGCCAACGTCCTGACTTTC. This translates into CASSSGLSSGANVLTF.

The chain combines TRBV7-9 with TRBJ1-1, with TRBD1 matching over 7 bases. With V trimmed by 2 bases and J by 4 bases, 7 bases remained unmatched. CDR3 size: 15 residues. Germline V gene sequence: CDR1 SEHNR, CDR2 FQNEAQ (reference sequence). CDR3 residues: CASSLLQGGGTEAFF. The DNA of the CDR3 is TGTGCCAGCAGCTTACTCCAGGGGGGAGGCACTGAAGCTTTCTTT.

The V and J genes are TRBV4-3 and TRBJ2-2, with TRBD1 matching 8 bases. The V gene end was trimmed by 4 bases and the J gene end by 6 bases; junction bases not matched to a gene: 16. The CDR3 runs 18 residues. Germline V gives CDR1 LGHNA, CDR2 YSLEER. DNA of the CDR3: TGCGCCAGCAGCCCAGGAGGGCCGGGACAGGCGAGATCCGGGGAGCTGTTTTTT. Its protein is CASSPGGPGQARSGELFF.

The chain couples TRBV5-6 to TRBJ1-5; D might be TRBD1 (6 bases). The CDR3 spans 12 residues. Between the trimmed V and J ends, which lost 4 bases and 11 bases, there was a span of 13 bases. Germline-derived CDR1 and CDR2 are SGHDT and YYEEEE. DNA for the CDR3: TGTGCCAGCAGCCCCGGAGGGGGTACCCAGCATTTT. This gives the protein CASSPGGGTQHF.

The chain employs TRBV7-9 and TRBJ2-2; TRBD1 matches at 7 bases. J lost 1 base, V lost 6 bases, and 8 bases had no gene match. The V gene's germline CDR1 is SEHNR and CDR2 FQNEAQ (reference sequence). The CDR3 spans 16 residues. This CDR3 is CASRKTGERNTGELFF. CDR3 coding DNA: TGTGCCAGCAGGAAAACAGGGGAGCGGAACACCGGGGAGCTGTTTTTT. Drawing the rest from reference TRBV7-9 and TRBJ2-2, the complete variable domain is DTGVSQNPRHKITKRGQNVTFRCDPISEHNRLYWYRQTLGQGPEFLTYFQNEAQLEKSRLLSDRFSAERPKGSFSTLEIQRTEQGDSAMYLCASRKTGERNTGELFFGEGSRLTVL.

The chain joins TRBV9 to TRBJ2-1; possible D gene TRBD2, 5 bases. This CDR3 is built from 14 residues. The germline gives CDR1 SGDLS, CDR2 YYNGEE. Trimming took 3 bases from V and 10 from J, leaving 17 bases between them. This CDR3 reads CASSAPISRGEQFF. The CDR3 DNA reads TGTGCCAGCAGCGCCCCAATTTCACGAGGGGAGCAGTTCTTC.

This clone occurred once. V is TRBV11-2 and J is TRBJ1-1, with TRBD1 as a possible D gene (5 bases). This CDR3 contains 18 residues. The V gene lost 1 base and the J gene lost 0 bases, with 18 bases spanning the gap. CDR1 is SGHAT, CDR2 FQNNGV, per germline. CDR3 region: CASSLVPHAAGMNTEAFF. CDR3 nucleotide sequence: TGTGCCAGCAGCTTAGTTCCCCACGCGGCAGGGATGAACACTGAAGCTTTCTTT.